The 25 T cell receptor beta chains below come from one sample, sequenced in a study of shared clonotypes between healthy human individuals. The protocol was immunoSEQ multiplex PCR, while the TCRdb copy is restricted to in-frame clones and leaves out a portion. This sample has millions of clones, with approximately 95% found just once. Source material: naive CD4+ T cells sorted from blood. Subset given: CD45RA+ positively selected. These receptors originate from a man between 18 and 35 years old in good health.

The CDR3 DNA follows: TGTGCCAGCAGCTCTGTGCAGGGGAGCACAGATACGCAGTATTTT. It translates to CASSSVQGSTDTQYF. The chain uses TRBV5-4 and TRBJ2-3, with D perhaps TRBD1 (6 bases). CDR3 length: 15 amino acids. Germline loops: CDR1 SGHNT, CDR2 YYREEE (reference sequence). V lost 3 bases and J 0 bases, leaving 11 bases between the germline ends.

This clone was counted a few times. Distinct nucleotide sequences in the sample also encode this CDR3. The gene calls are TRBV30 and TRBJ1-5; D is perhaps TRBD1 (5 bases). The germline CDR1 and CDR2 sequences are GTSNPN and SVGIG (reference sequence). This CDR3 spans 14 amino acids. V gave up 2 bases and J gave up 2 bases, with 10 bases separating them. The CDR3 is CAWSPWGGNQPQHF. CDR3 in DNA: TGTGCCTGGAGTCCCTGGGGGGGCAATCAGCCCCAGCATTTT.

This chain connects TRBV21-1 to TRBJ1-5; the tabulated D call, TRBD1, remains unverified against the DNA. TRBV21-1 is tagged as a pseudogene. The CDR3 is 15 residues long. The CDR3 is CASPPGETYNQPQHF. The DNA of the CDR3 is TGTGCCAGCCCCCCAGGGGAAACTTACAATCAGCCCCAGCATTTT.

The chain links TRBV11-2 to TRBJ1-5; a possible D gene is TRBD1 (5 bases). Trimming cost V 3 bases and J 6 bases, with 9 bases left between them. Germline CDR1 SGHAT, CDR2 FQNNGV. The CDR3 has 13 residues. The CDR3 DNA follows: TGTGCCAGCAGCTTCGGGGCGCGTCAGCCCCAGCATTTT. It is translated as CASSFGARQPQHF.

The chain uses TRBV30 and TRBJ2-5; 13 bases are a match to TRBD2. The end of the DNA fits TRBJ2-7 better, so the J call may be wrong. Per germline, CDR1 GTSNPN and CDR2 SVGIG (reference sequence). The CDR3 runs to 17 residues. CDR3: CAWRKVWTSGSNYEQYF. CDR3 sequence (DNA): TGTGCCTGGAGGAAGGTCTGGACTAGCGGGAGTAACTACGAGCAGTACTTC.

This rearrangement joins TRBV9 to TRBJ1-2; D possibly corresponds to TRBD1 (5 bases). V lost 4 bases and J lost 3, with 16 bases in between. This CDR3 is built from 15 residues. Germline-derived CDR1 and CDR2 are SGDLS and YYNGEE. Here the CDR3 reads CASSTKEGFYYGYTF. CDR3 bases: TGTGCCAGCAGCACTAAAGAGGGGTTTTACTATGGCTACACCTTC.

This clone turned up a few times. V and J are TRBV11-2 and TRBJ1-4, with D uncertain. Germline lookup yields CDR1 SGHAT and CDR2 FQNNGV. The CDR3 runs to 14 residues. V shed 3 bases and J shed 0 bases, with 5 bases lying between them. The DNA for the CDR3 is TGTGCCAGCAGCTTTACGGCAACTAATGAAAAACTGTTTTTT. Translating it yields CASSFTATNEKLFF.

J is TRBJ2-7 and V is TRBV7-6; TRBD2 might be the D (5 bases). The V end was cut by 7 bases, the J end by 5 bases, with 18 bases between. Germline V gene sequence: CDR1 SGHVS, CDR2 FNYEAQ. This CDR3 spans 14 amino acids. The CDR3 loop is CASTLGRDIHEQYF. Written as DNA, the CDR3 is TGTGCCAGCACCCTTGGGAGAGATATCCACGAGCAGTACTTC.

This clone was seen just once. The rearrangement joins TRBV5-6 to TRBJ2-1; D gene uncertain. The V end lost 4 bases, the J end lost 8 bases, and 19 bases lay between the germline ends. Germline CDR1 SGHDT, CDR2 YYEEEE. The CDR3 runs to 15 residues. The CDR3 DNA sequence: TGTGCCAGCAGCCGTACCAGGAATGTGAAGCATGAGCAGTTCTTC. Translation gives CASSRTRNVKHEQFF.

The chain is built from TRBV19 and TRBJ1-6; TRBD1 is a possible D gene (6 bases). Germline CDR1 reads LNHDA; CDR2 reads SQIVND (reference sequence). The CDR3 extends over 14 amino acids. V was pared by 6 bases and J by 7 bases, with 13 bases between. DNA of the CDR3: TGTGCCAGTAGCACAGGGTATGAAAATTCACCCCTCCACTTT. Its translation: CASSTGYENSPLHF.

V and J are TRBV7-9 and TRBJ2-7; 8 nucleotides agree with TRBD1. J gave up 5 bases and V 7 bases, and 4 bases lay outside the gene matches. This CDR3 comprises 12 residues. Germline-derived CDR1 and CDR2 are SEHNR and FQNEAQ (reference sequence). The CDR3 nucleotides are TGTGCCAGCATCGGACAGGGCCACGAGCAGTACTTC. Translated: CASIGQGHEQYF.

Note on this clone: Other DNA sequences from this sample encode an identical CDR3 as well. The chain carries TRBV2 and TRBJ2-2, with D perhaps assigned TRBD1 or TRBD2 (5 bases each). The CDR3 runs to 14 residues. V was cut by 6 bases and J by 0 bases, with 8 bases left in between. Germline assignment: CDR1 SNHLY and CDR2 FYNNEI. The CDR3 spells CASRGTSNTGELFF. The CDR3 nucleotides read TGTGCCAGCAGGGGGACCTCGAACACCGGGGAGCTGTTTTTT.

V usage is TRBV15 and J usage is TRBJ2-7, with TRBD2 as a possible D gene (6 bases). Germline lookup yields CDR1 LNHNV and CDR2 YYDKDF (reference sequence). V lost 3 bases, J lost 0 bases, and 9 bases lay in between. This CDR3 has 14 residues. Here the CDR3 DNA reads TGTGCCACCAGCAGGCGACTAGGCTCCTACGAGCAGTACTTC. This codes for CATSRRLGSYEQYF.

As to this clone: Germline and junction disagree at one end, which may indicate a read error. The chain couples TRBV7-7 to TRBJ2-5, with 9 bases aligning to TRBD1. The CDR3 sequence is 13 residues long. In germline, CDR1 is SSHAT, CDR2 FNYEAQ (reference sequence). The CDR3 DNA sequence: TGTGCTAGCAGCCATGGGACAGGGATGGCCCAGTACTTC. It translates to CASSHGTGMAQYF.

The chain joins TRBV30 to TRBJ1-3, with TRBD1 matching 8 bases. The germline CDR1 and CDR2 sequences are GTSNPN and SVGIG (reference sequence). The V segment lost 5 bases and the J segment 2 bases; nucleotides outside the gene matches: 8. This CDR3 is built from 15 residues. DNA for the CDR3: TGTGCCTGGGGCCCCTTCAGGGGGCCTGGAAACACCATATATTTT. Protein: CAWGPFRGPGNTIYF. Variable domain in full (rest from reference TRBV30 and TRBJ1-3): SQTIHQWPATLVQPVGSPLSLECTVEGTSNPNLYWYRQAAGRGLQLLFYSVGIGQISSEVPQNLSASRPQDRQFILSSKKLLLSDSGFYLCAWGPFRGPGNTIYFGEGSWLTVV.

V usage is TRBV7-3 and J usage is TRBJ2-3; the match to TRBD2 covers 13 bases. Trimming removed 1 base from V and 6 bases from J; junction bases left unmatched: 4. Germline CDR1 reads SGHTA; CDR2 reads FQGTGA. This CDR3 is built from 16 residues. In nucleotides, the CDR3 is TGTGCCAGCAGCTTAAGGACTAGCGGGAGCCGCGATACGCAGTATTTT. Translation gives CASSLRTSGSRDTQYF.

The chain carries TRBV7-9 and TRBJ2-3, with 12 bases identical to TRBD2. V shed 8 bases, J shed 3 bases, and the junction held 0 bases outside the gene matches. This CDR3 is 13 amino acids long. Germline V gene lookup returns CDR1 SEHNR and CDR2 FQNEAQ (reference sequence). In DNA, the CDR3 is TGTGCCAGCGGGACTAGCGGGACAGATACGCAGTATTTT. Its translation is CASGTSGTDTQYF.

This rearrangement joins TRBV2 to TRBJ1-1; D is unresolved. V was trimmed by 5 bases and J by 3 bases, leaving 7 bases between them. Per the germline V gene, CDR1 is SNHLY and CDR2 is FYNNEI. The CDR3 has 12 residues. CDR3 coding DNA: TGTGCCAGCAGTTCCCCGTACACTGAAGCTTTCTTT. It is translated as CASSSPYTEAFF.

This clone has only one observation. The chain carries TRBV5-4 and TRBJ1-1; 7 nucleotides line up with TRBD1. Per the germline V gene, CDR1 is SGHNT and CDR2 is YYREEE (reference sequence). After removal of 5 bases from V and 0 bases from J, the junction contained 10 bases not matched to a gene. The CDR3 is made up of 16 amino acids. The CDR3 sequence is CASSRGQASLNTEAFF. The CDR3 DNA reads TGTGCCAGCAGTCGAGGACAGGCTAGCCTGAACACTGAAGCTTTCTTT.

The rearrangement joins TRBV7-2 to TRBJ2-3; 8 positions match TRBD1. This CDR3 contains 15 residues. V shed 8 bases and J 2 bases; nucleotides not matched to a gene: 9. CDR1 and CDR2 from the germline V gene are SGHTA and FQGNSA. The CDR3 nucleotides are TGTGCCAGCTGCACCGGGACAGGCCCCACAGATACGCAGTATTTT. It translates to CASCTGTGPTDTQYF.

In regard to this clone: A read error may be the cause here, since a much bigger clone is one base away. This chain joins TRBV7-9 and TRBJ1-5; D unclear. This CDR3 contains 12 residues. With 2 bases removed from V and 4 bases from J, the gap between germline ends came to 3 bases. Germline CDR1 reads SEHNR; CDR2 reads FQNEAQ (reference sequence). In DNA form, the CDR3 reads TGTGCCAGCAGCTTATGGAATCAGCCCCAGCATTTT. This gives the protein CASSLWNQPQHF.

This rearrangement joins TRBV7-2 to TRBJ2-1; TRBD2 matches 9 bases. Germline trimming cut 5 bases from V and 5 bases from J; bases unmatched to any gene: 7. Germline loops: CDR1 SGHTA, CDR2 FQGNSA. The CDR3 length is 15 residues. CDR3 nucleotides: TGTGCCAGCAGCGGGCCTAGCGGGGCACACAATGAGCAGTTCTTC. Protein: CASSGPSGAHNEQFF.

The chain couples TRBV5-5 to TRBJ2-5; 9 bases align to TRBD1. The CDR3 covers 14 residues. Germline V gene sequence: CDR1 SGHKS, CDR2 YYEKEE (reference sequence). Germline trimming cut 5 bases from V and 5 bases from J; bases unmatched to any gene: 7. CDR3 bases: TGTGCCAGCAGTTCGGACAGGGGACACGAGACCCAGTACTTC. The encoded protein is CASSSDRGHETQYF.

Remarks on this clone: The same CDR3 is also encoded by other DNA sequences in this sample. The chain uses TRBV11-2 and TRBJ2-7, with D unclear. The germline V gene has CDR1 SGHAT and CDR2 FQNNGV. This CDR3 has 15 residues. The germline V and J ends were trimmed by 0 bases and 1 base, with 10 bases remaining between them. In DNA, the CDR3 is TGTGCCAGCAGCTTAGATCTGGCAGTATCCTACGAGCAGTACTTC. Translation: CASSLDLAVSYEQYF. The whole variable domain, filled in from reference TRBV11-2 and TRBJ2-7, reads EAGVAQSPRYKIIEKRQSVAFWCNPISGHATLYWYQQILGQGPKLLIQFQNNGVVDDSQLPKDRFSAERLKGVDSTLKIQPAKLEDSAVYLCASSLDLAVSYEQYFGPGTRLTVT.

As concerns this clone: One end of the junction varies from germline; a read error may be responsible. The chain couples TRBV5-4 to TRBJ2-3; D gene uncertain. CDR3 length: 14 amino acids. Looked up from germline, CDR1 is SGHNT and CDR2 is YYREEE (reference sequence). This CDR3 is CASRLDPVTDTQYF. The CDR3 nucleotides are TGTGCCAGCCGCTTGGACCCTGTCACAGATACGCAGTATTTT.